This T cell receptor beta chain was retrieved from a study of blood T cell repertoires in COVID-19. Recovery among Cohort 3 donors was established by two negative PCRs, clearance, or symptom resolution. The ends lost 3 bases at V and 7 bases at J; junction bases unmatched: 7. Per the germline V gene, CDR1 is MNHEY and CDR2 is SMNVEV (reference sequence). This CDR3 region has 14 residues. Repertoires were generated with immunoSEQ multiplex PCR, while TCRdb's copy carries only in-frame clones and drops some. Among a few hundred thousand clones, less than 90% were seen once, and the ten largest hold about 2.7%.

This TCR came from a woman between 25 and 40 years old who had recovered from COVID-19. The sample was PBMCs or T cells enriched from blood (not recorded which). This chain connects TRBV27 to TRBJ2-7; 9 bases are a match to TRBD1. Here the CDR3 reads CASSFTGGSWEQYF. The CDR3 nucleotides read TGTGCCAGCAGTTTTACAGGGGGCAGTTGGGAGCAGTACTTC.